The source of this T cell receptor beta chain is a study of cytomegalovirus exposure and HLA in healthy donors. Study-level results: While the bulk of TCR sequences proved rare, some public TCRs turned up in many donors. In a later analysis, a missense DCLRE1C variant was linked to TCR beta V- and J-gene trimming. A prior analysis recorded that most TCR beta V segments were productive about 87% or about 30% of the time. Other equally common chains were less clonally expanded than HLA-associated TCR beta chains, a later analysis showed.

Germline V gives CDR1 LGHNA, CDR2 YNFKEQ. Trimming at V came to 7 bases and at J to 7 bases, leaving 12 bases not matched to a gene. This CDR3 is 16 amino acids long. This clone came up a few times. Its antigen is not known. The PCR made use of 60 Vbeta and 13 Jbeta primers. The assay was immunoSEQ multiplex PCR, and TCRdb's table has in-frame clones only and misses some. The sample holds about 140,000 clones, 68% seen once. The material sequenced was PBMCs. The rearrangement links TRBV4-2 to TRBJ1-6, with 8 bases aligning to TRBD1. The receptor comes from a man in his sixties in good health and CMV-seronegative. The CDR3, as DNA: TGTGCCAGCACCAAGGCGGTACAGGGGGAAAATTCACCCCTCCACTTT. Its translation is CASTKAVQGENSPLHF.